The rows below give T cell receptor beta chains drawn from one sample of a study of blood T cell repertoires in COVID-19. Clones were read by immunoSEQ multiplex PCR, and TCRdb kept only the in-frame ones, dropping some. The sample records 210,000 or so clones, approximately 85% being singletons. The sequenced sample consisted of peripheral blood. All receptors derive from a man aged 50-59 years with COVID-19, enrolled during active disease. Each CDR3 is given without its conserved first and last residue.

J gene,V gene,CDR3 protein
TRBJ2-3,TRBV6-5,ASSYSWSRGADTQY
TRBJ2-2,TRBV9,ASSVSGGAETGELF
TRBJ2-5,TRBV7-9,ASSLVVGWGQETQY
TRBJ2-3,TRBV4-1,ASSQLPRHGGDTDTQY
TRBJ2-4,TRBV30,AWERLAKNIQY
TRBJ2-4,TRBV5-1,ASSREWIQY
TRBJ2-7,TRBV4-1,ASSQDFRGEQY
TRBJ2-5,TRBV7-7,ASSLGLAGIQETQY
TRBJ2-4,TRBV20-1,SASKQLAKNIQY
TRBJ2-2,TRBV3-1/TRBV3-2,ASSQEGVNTGELF
TRBJ2-7,TRBV4-3,ASSQGRDRGYEQY
TRBJ2-5,TRBV9,ASSVSGGEETQY
TRBJ1-6,TRBV27,ASSPSYNSPLH
TRBJ1-1,TRBV5-1,ASSWDSDLKNTEAF
TRBJ2-7,TRBV6-1,ASNQAGALYEQY
TRBJ1-6,TRBV4-1,ASSQGENSPLH
TRBJ1-2,TRBV2,ASSESTYGYT
TRBJ2-3,TRBV11-3,ASSLRGTDTQY
TRBJ1-1,TRBV19,ASSTTGTERGAF
TRBJ2-3,TRBV7-7,ASSRSGGGVLDTQY
TRBJ1-3,TRBV4-3,ASSHLGPGNTIY
TRBJ1-2,TRBV30,AERSSGHSSGSYT
TRBJ1-2,TRBV30,AWRVEELGYT
TRBJ1-4,TRBV5-6,ASSLDVGTETNEKLF
TRBJ2-7,TRBV5-1,ASSTGQGNGNEQY
TRBJ1-6,TRBV12-2,ASRLLQHPQISDNSPLH
TRBJ1-6,TRBV5-4,ASTLGGDNSPLH
TRBJ1-2,TRBV27,ASARNNNYGYT
TRBJ2-3,TRBV5-4,ASSPELAGGYGTDTQY
TRBJ2-7,TRBV11-2,ASSYRDRVYEQY
TRBJ2-5,TRBV7-6,ASSFPAGGLETQY
TRBJ2-7,TRBV7-9,ASSPILSSGDSHSYEQY
TRBJ1-4,TRBV18,ASSQGVGDEKLF
TRBJ1-6,TRBV5-1,ASSLAPGNNSPLH
TRBJ1-1,TRBV6-5,ASKRPEGTEAF
TRBJ2-7,TRBV7-2,ASSLVVASGGAGEQY
TRBJ1-2,TRBV15,ATSRDRGNYGYT